This T cell receptor (beta chain) was documented in a study of T cells in Graves' hyperthyroidism and ophthalmopathy. There were TCR beta CDR3 regions amplified from RNA transcripts. An initial round of RT-PCR targeting the TCR CDR3 relied on the HTBI primer set. TCRdb re-derived calls from the multiplex PCR reads in MiXCR, one entry per CDR3 protein. The data hold some 300,000 distinct CDR3 sequences, with roughly 19% observed a single time. Points from the study as a whole: Most expanded thyroid clonotypes above 0.001 recurred in blood.

Trimming removed 2 bases at V and 5 bases at J, with 9 bases between. Germline CDR1 LGHDT, CDR2 YNNKEL (reference sequence). The CDR3 is 14 residues long. Only a few counts were recorded for this clonotype. The target antigen is unknown. The source of this sequence is a man aged 50-60 years with Graves' ophthalmopathy. The genes are TRBV3-1 and TRBJ1-4; D gene uncertain. The sample comprised blood. This chain's CDR3 is CASSQRSLNEKLFF. CDR3 sequence (DNA): TGTGCCAGCAGCCAACGGTCCCTAAATGAAAAACTGTTTTTT.